This note documents a single T cell receptor beta chain sequence. The antigen is not known. The data are from a study of cytomegalovirus exposure and HLA in healthy donors. Study results and limitations: Among TCR beta chains, those listed as cytomegalovirus-associated numbered about 150.

Regarding donors, all were healthy bone marrow donors. CDR1 SNHLY and CDR2 FYNNEI come from the germline V gene. The trim removed 6 bases at V and 2 bases at J, leaving 9 bases unmatched. CDR3 length: 16 residues. Amplification used 60 Vbeta primers and 13 Jbeta primers. The repertoire was sequenced with immunoSEQ multiplex PCR; TCRdb's copy has only in-frame clones and lacks some. The sample has under 300,000 clones, over 70% seen once. Sequencing was performed on PBMCs. The chain is built from TRBV2 and TRBJ2-1, with 8 nucleotides matching TRBD1. The sequence was obtained from an older woman in good health and CMV-seropositive. In DNA form, the CDR3 reads TGTGCCAGCAGACCCACGGGACAGGAGACCTACAATGAGCAGTTCTTC. Translation gives CASRPTGQETYNEQFF.